This T cell receptor (beta chain) was recovered during a study of blood T cell repertoires in COVID-19. Overall study context: Specimens from acute and convalescent COVID-19 originated in the United States, Italy and Spain.

In the authors' workflow: Estimation of nucleated cell counts relied on the amplification of reference gene primers. Data came from immunoSEQ multiplex PCR; TCRdb stores just in-frame clones and leaves some out. For V, J and clone size, that table is used; D and trimming come from the DNA. The top ten clones hold under 6% of a sample with about 49,000 clones, 85% to 90% of them seen once. This CDR3 has 14 amino acids. V gave up 5 bases and J gave up 3 bases; unmatched junction bases: 5. Germline CDR1 and CDR2: SGHDT and YYEEEE. The chain links TRBV5-6 to TRBJ1-5; 7 positions match TRBD1. Sequenced input: peripheral blood. This clonotype originated in a middle-aged man with active COVID-19. The CDR3 sequence is CASRSDRVNQPQHF. The CDR3 DNA follows: TGTGCCAGCAGATCCGACAGGGTCAATCAGCCCCAGCATTTT.